This TCR beta chain was sequenced in a study of type 1 regulatory T cells. The CDR3 loop spans 14 amino acids. The V and J ends lost 5 bases and 5 bases respectively, with 18 bases between them. Germline CDR1 reads DFQATT; CDR2 reads SNEGSKA (reference sequence). About this clonotype: Its antigen remains unknown.

TCRdb passed the reads through MiXCR, listing each CDR3 protein once. The sample has around 65,000 distinct CDR3 sequences; roughly 49% are singletons. This TCR derives from a human donor in good health. The chain links TRBV20-1 to TRBJ2-5; perhaps TRBD1 as D (7 bases). The material sequenced was cultured non-Tr1 T cells, either the whole culture or a sorted T cell fraction (not recorded which). CDR3 coding DNA: TGCAGTGCTGAGGCGGGGACAGCGTGGGAGACCCAGTACTTC. Its protein product is CSAEAGTAWETQYF.